A selection of T cell receptor beta chains follows, all from one sample in a study of technical replicates of blood from a handful of donors. The assay was immunoSEQ multiplex PCR, and TCRdb's table has in-frame clones only and misses some. Here the sample spans approximately 73,000 clones, 85% to 95% being singletons. Material for sequencing was T cells isolated from PBMCs. These TCRs come from a human donor in good health. Both conserved end residues are part of each CDR3. D genes are given only for firm matches. Not every row has a clone size; where given, it reads once, few, many or a size class.

>TRBD1|TRBV19|TRBJ1-5|NA
TGTGCCAGTATGGGGACAGGGATTATACAGCCCCAGCATTTT
CASMGTGIIQPQHF
>TRBD2|TRBV10-3|TRBJ2-3|NA
TGTGCCATCAGTTTGACTAGCGGGGAGGGTCCAGATACGCAGTATTTT
CAISLTSGEGPDTQYF
>TRBD1|TRBV10-3|TRBJ1-2|once
TGTGCCATCAGTGAGCGGGACAGGGAAGATGGCTACACCTTC
CAISERDREDGYTF
>NA|TRBV5-1|TRBJ1-2|NA
TGCGCCAGCAGCTTGGACGCCGCGGCGGTGAATGGCTACACCTTC
CASSLDAAAVNGYTF
>TRBD1|TRBV2|TRBJ2-7|NA
TGTGCCAGCAGCAGGGGACAGCCTCCCTACGAGCAGTACTTC
CASSRGQPPYEQYF
>NA|TRBV5-1|TRBJ2-7|NA
TGCGCCAGCAGTTCCGCCACGGGGGAGCAGTACTTC
CASSSATGEQYF
>TRBD1|TRBV28|TRBJ2-5|NA
TGTGCCACCGCGAGAAGGGGACAGACACTAGAGACCCAGTACTTC
CATARRGQTLETQYF
>TRBD1|TRBV11-2|TRBJ2-7|NA
TGTGCCAGCAGCCTGCAGGGGGCTGGCGAGCAGTACTTC
CASSLQGAGEQYF
>NA|TRBV28|TRBJ1-4|NA
TGTGCCAGCAGTCAGACACCTTCTAATGAAAAACTGTTTTTT
CASSQTPSNEKLFF
>NA|TRBV10-1|TRBJ1-1|few
TGCGCCAGCAGTCAGGGGATTGGCACTGAAGCTTTCTTT
CASSQGIGTEAFF
>TRBD2|TRBV4-3|TRBJ2-7|NA
TGCGCCAGCAGCCAATTGACTGGACTAGCGGGACTCTACGAGCAGTACTTC
CASSQLTGLAGLYEQYF
>NA|TRBV6-5|TRBJ1-2|NA
TGTGCCAGCAGTTACACGACAGGAAAGTATGGCTACACCTTC
CASSYTTGKYGYTF
>TRBD1|TRBV10-3|TRBJ2-7|NA
TGTGCCATCAGTGAGTCGCTAAGACAGGGAGAAGTATTGTACGAGCAGTACTTC
CAISESLRQGEVLYEQYF
>TRBD1|TRBV30|TRBJ2-2|NA
TGTTCGGGACAGGGGAACACCGGGGAGCTGTTTTTT
CSGQGNTGELFF
>NA|TRBV5-1|TRBJ1-1|once
TGCGCCAGCAGCTTGTCGGGAAGGTGGAAGACTGAAGCTTTCTTT
CASSLSGRWKTEAFF